Each of the 25 T cell receptor beta chains below was sequenced from the same sample in a study of lymphopenia after photon versus proton radiotherapy. Sequencing was performed with immunoSEQ multiplex PCR; in TCRdb, only in-frame clones are kept and a portion is missing. The profile shows about 70,000 clones, about nine tenths of them singletons. The sample consisted of peripheral blood, taken from a patient treated with photon-based radiotherapy. The receptors were gathered from a middle-aged woman with cholangiocarcinoma.

The V gene is TRBV19, the J gene TRBJ1-2; D is uncertain. The CDR3 is 13 amino acids. V gave up 8 bases and J gave up 8 bases, with 18 bases separating them. Germline-derived CDR1 and CDR2 are LNHDA and SQIVND (reference sequence). CDR3 in amino acids: CASDRTPPVGYTF. The CDR3 DNA reads TGTGCCAGTGACCGGACCCCTCCTGTCGGCTACACCTTC.

The rearrangement uses TRBV27 and TRBJ1-2, with a possible D match to TRBD1 (5 bases). Between the trimmed V and J ends, which lost 6 bases and 3 bases, there was a span of 17 bases. This CDR3 region has 15 residues. CDR1 and CDR2 (germline): MNHEY, SMNVEV (reference sequence). The CDR3 DNA sequence: TGTGCCAGCAGCCCCGGGGGAAACAAGGACTATGGCTACACCTTC. Encoded protein: CASSPGGNKDYGYTF.

The chain uses TRBV7-2 and TRBJ2-3, with TRBD1 identical over 9 bases. This CDR3 is built from 15 residues. CDR1 and CDR2 from the germline V gene are SGHTA and FQGNSA. With V trimmed by 2 bases and J by 7 bases, 7 bases remained unmatched. Here the CDR3 reads CASSLYSTGGHTQYF. The CDR3, as DNA: TGTGCCAGCAGCTTATATTCGACAGGGGGACATACGCAGTATTTT.

The chain couples TRBV4-1 to TRBJ1-2; D is ambiguous. Germline V gives CDR1 MGHRA, CDR2 YSYEKL. CDR3 length: 14 residues. V lost 3 bases to trimming and J lost 2 bases, with 10 bases between them. The CDR3 DNA is TGCGCCAGCAGCCACCGGGAGGAGAACTATGGCTACACCTTC. This encodes CASSHREENYGYTF.

About this clone: Germline and junction disagree at one end, which may indicate a read error. V and J are TRBV7-9 and TRBJ1-1, with unresolved D. CDR3 size: 11 residues. Per germline, CDR1 SEHNR and CDR2 FQNEAQ (reference sequence). CDR3 nucleotide sequence: TGTGCCAGCAGCTTAGACACAGAAGCTTTCTTT. Translating gives CASSLDTEAFF.

The CDR3 DNA follows: TGTGCCAGCAGACACCGGGACAGGGGGCCCTACGAGCAGTACTTC. Its translation: CASRHRDRGPYEQYF. The chain has TRBV28 and TRBJ2-7, with TRBD1 matching over 12 bases. The CDR3 consists of 15 residues. The V and J ends lost 6 bases and 2 bases, in that order; junction bases with no gene match: 5. From germline, CDR1 is MDHEN and CDR2 SYDVKM. Looking up the rest from reference TRBV28 and TRBJ2-7 gives the full variable domain: DVKVTQSSRYLVKRTGEKVFLECVQDMDHENMFWYRQDPGLGLRLIYFSYDVKMKEKGDIPEGYSVSREKKERFSLILESASTNQTSMYLCASRHRDRGPYEQYFGPGTRLTVT.

The rearrangement uses TRBV7-9 and TRBJ1-1, with D uncertain. The CDR3 has 13 amino acids. Looked up from germline, CDR1 is SEHNR and CDR2 is FQNEAQ (reference sequence). V gave up 1 base and J gave up 3 bases, with 6 bases separating them. The CDR3 reads CASSLVEYTEAFF. In DNA, the CDR3 is TGTGCCAGCAGCTTAGTCGAATACACTGAAGCTTTCTTT.

V is TRBV9 and J is TRBJ1-5, with D uncertain. Trimming removed 1 base at V and 3 bases at J, with 11 bases between. The germline V gene has CDR1 SGDLS and CDR2 YYNGEE. The CDR3 contains 15 residues. The CDR3 sequence: CASSVSPENNQPQHF. The CDR3, as DNA: TGTGCCAGCAGCGTAAGTCCCGAAAACAATCAGCCCCAGCATTTT.

V and J are TRBV11-2 and TRBJ2-1; D gene ambiguous. The V and J ends lost 5 bases and 4 bases respectively, with 6 bases between them. Germline V CDR1 and CDR2: SGHAT, FQNNGV. The CDR3 totals 12 residues. In DNA form, the CDR3 reads TGTGCCAGCAGCCTATCGTACAATGAGCAGTTCTTC. Amino acids: CASSLSYNEQFF.

J is TRBJ1-6 and V is TRBV7-3; the D is unclear. The CDR3 consists of 14 residues. The ends were cut back, 0 bases at V and 6 bases at J, with 6 bases in the middle. Germline CDR1 SGHTA, CDR2 FQGTGA. The CDR3 DNA reads as TGTGCCAGCAGCTTAACGGATTCTAATTCACCCCTCCACTTT. This gives the protein CASSLTDSNSPLHF.

The chain combines TRBV4-2 with TRBJ2-7, with TRBD1 identical over 8 bases. V shed 0 bases and J 4 bases; nucleotides not matched to a gene: 8. Germline lookup yields CDR1 LGHNA and CDR2 YNFKEQ. The CDR3 sequence is 16 residues long. This CDR3 is CASSQEVSQGAYEQYF. The CDR3 DNA follows: TGTGCCAGCAGCCAAGAGGTGAGCCAGGGGGCTTACGAGCAGTACTTC.

This clone was picked up one time. The rearrangement uses TRBV12-5 and TRBJ1-1, with D unclear. This CDR3 region has 13 residues. Germline assignment: CDR1 LGHNT and CDR2 FRNRAP. The ends were cut back, 2 bases at V and 4 bases at J, with 8 bases in the middle. The CDR3 loop is CASGLSGITEAFF. The CDR3 region has the DNA TGTGCTAGTGGTTTGTCGGGAATCACTGAAGCTTTCTTT.

The J gene is TRBJ1-2, the V gene TRBV7-8; tentatively, D is TRBD1 (6 bases). The germline CDR1 and CDR2 sequences are SGHVS and FQNEAQ. The V end was cut by 5 bases, the J end by 2 bases, with 12 bases between. This CDR3 is 14 amino acids long. CDR3 sequence reads: CASSRGQGNYGYTF. CDR3 DNA sequence: TGTGCCAGCAGCCGGGGCCAGGGGAACTATGGCTACACCTTC.

This chain joins TRBV27 and TRBJ1-4; a weak D match, TRBD1 (6 bases). The germline V gene encodes CDR1 MNHEY and CDR2 SMNVEV (reference sequence). Trimming took 5 bases from V and 10 from J, leaving 23 bases between them. This CDR3 is built from 16 residues. The CDR3 nucleotides are TGTGCCAGCAGTGAAGCCGGTACGGGCAGGGGAGGAAAACTGTTTTTT. Encoded protein: CASSEAGTGRGGKLFF.

This chain links TRBV6-6 with TRBJ1-3, with TRBD1 as a possible D gene (6 bases). The V and J ends lost 6 bases and 4 bases respectively, with 13 bases between them. The CDR3 runs 14 residues. From germline, CDR1 is MNHNY and CDR2 SVGAGI (reference sequence). Here the CDR3 reads CASRTTGYGNTIYF. The CDR3 nucleotides read TGTGCCAGCAGGACTACAGGGTACGGAAACACCATATATTTT.

This clone was counted once. This chain links TRBV18 with TRBJ1-1, with a weak D call TRBD1 (5 bases). Germline lookup yields CDR1 KGHSH and CDR2 LQKENI. The CDR3 sequence is 14 residues long. V was shortened by 1 base and J by 6 bases, with 12 bases between the two germline ends. The DNA of the CDR3 is TGTGCCAGCTCACCACGGGGCCCAAAGCCTGAAGCTTTCTTT. It encodes CASSPRGPKPEAFF.

This sequence joins TRBV19 and TRBJ1-1, with D hard to call. Germline V gene lookup returns CDR1 LNHDA and CDR2 SQIVND (reference sequence). CDR3 length: 15 residues. V was clipped by 0 bases and J by 4 bases, with 12 bases between them. CDR3 sequence (DNA): TGTGCCAGTAGTATAGATCCGGGCGGTTTCACTGAAGCTTTCTTT. It codes for CASSIDPGGFTEAFF.

V is TRBV27 and J is TRBJ1-5; weak D call: TRBD1 (6 bases). The germline CDR1 and CDR2 sequences are MNHEY and SMNVEV (reference sequence). V lost 4 bases, J lost 3 bases, and 16 bases lay in between. There are 16 residues in the CDR3. The CDR3 nucleotides read TGTGCCAGCAGTTCTCTTCCAGGGGCAATCAATCAGCCCCAGCATTTT. It is translated as CASSSLPGAINQPQHF.

V usage is TRBV29-1 and J usage is TRBJ1-2; TRBD1 might be the D (6 bases). V gave up 3 bases and J gave up 2 bases, with 13 bases separating them. The CDR3 has 14 amino acids. Germline values: CDR1 SQVTM, CDR2 ANQGSEA. The CDR3 protein is CSVEGDNDNYGYTF. DNA for the CDR3: TGCAGCGTTGAGGGGGACAATGACAACTATGGCTACACCTTC.

A single count supports this clone. The same CDR3 also results from other DNA sequences found in this sample. V and J are TRBV9 and TRBJ2-5, with a possible D match to TRBD1 (7 bases). CDR3 length: 14 residues. The germline V gene encodes CDR1 SGDLS and CDR2 YYNGEE. The V gene lost 0 bases and the J gene lost 5 bases, with 11 bases spanning the gap. CDR3 coding DNA: TGTGCCAGCAGCGTAGCACAGGGGAGGGAGACCCAGTACTTC. This sequence encodes CASSVAQGRETQYF.

The V call is TRBV7-9, the J call TRBJ2-3; unclear D gene. The CDR3 sequence is 12 residues long. Germline CDR1 SEHNR, CDR2 FQNEAQ (reference sequence). The germline V and J ends were trimmed by 5 bases and 5 bases, with 8 bases remaining between them. CDR3 amino acids: CASSAHLDTQYF. The CDR3 bases are TGTGCCAGCAGCGCGCACCTAGATACGCAGTATTTT.

The chain combines TRBV21-1 with TRBJ1-1. TRBV21-1 is an annotated pseudogene. This CDR3 is built from 14 residues. The CDR3 here is CASSAQGGHTEAFF. The CDR3 DNA reads as TGTGCCAGCAGCGCCCAGGGGGGGCACACTGAAGCTTTCTTT.

This rearrangement joins TRBV29-1 to TRBJ1-1; 7 bases agree with TRBD1. The length of the CDR3 is 15 residues. With 8 bases clipped from V and 1 base from J, the junction kept 13 bases outside the gene matches. The germline V gene has CDR1 SQVTM and CDR2 ANQGSEA. Here the CDR3 DNA reads TGCAGCTCCAAGGGAGGGGGCAGTAAGAACACTGAAGCTTTCTTT. It codes for CSSKGGGSKNTEAFF.

V is TRBV6-5 and J is TRBJ1-2; perhaps TRBD1 as D (5 bases). V lost 8 bases, J lost 4 bases, and 14 bases lay in between. The CDR3 is 13 residues long. The germline V gene has CDR1 MNHEY and CDR2 SVGAGI. In DNA, the CDR3 is TGTGCCAGCGGACCCGGGGGAGGCTATGGCTACACCTTC. Its protein product is CASGPGGGYGYTF.

The V call is TRBV7-3, the J call TRBJ1-6; no reliable D call. Between the trimmed V and J ends, which lost 0 bases and 3 bases, there was a span of 6 bases. Germline values: CDR1 SGHTA, CDR2 FQGTGA. The CDR3 contains 15 residues. CDR3 residues: CASSLTGNYNSPLHF. DNA of the CDR3: TGTGCCAGCAGCTTAACGGGAAACTATAATTCACCCCTCCACTTT.